This T cell receptor (beta chain) was documented in a study of T-cell memory formation after mild COVID-19. General study results and limits: Pre-infection memory carried some responding clones, suggesting that cross-reactive memory joined.

This clonotype was seen many times. The target antigen is unknown. TCRdb re-derived calls from the 5' RACE reads in MiXCR, one entry per CDR3 protein. The table shows about 430,000 distinct CDR3 sequences, with roughly 18% occurring only once. With 5 bases clipped from V and 3 bases from J, the junction kept 5 bases outside the gene matches. Germline CDR1 reads MGHRA; CDR2 reads YSYEKL. The CDR3 sequence is 14 residues long. The V gene is TRBV4-1, the J gene TRBJ2-5, with 8 positions matching TRBD2. Sequencing was performed on PBMCs or a T cell subset sorted from them (not recorded which). The clonotype originates from a man between 18 and 35 years old who had mild COVID-19 (a few samples of this study predate the infection). Cell type and time point are not known. CDR3 bases: TGCGCCAGCAGCACGGGTAGCGGGGAAGAGACCCAGTACTTC. It is translated as CASSTGSGEETQYF.